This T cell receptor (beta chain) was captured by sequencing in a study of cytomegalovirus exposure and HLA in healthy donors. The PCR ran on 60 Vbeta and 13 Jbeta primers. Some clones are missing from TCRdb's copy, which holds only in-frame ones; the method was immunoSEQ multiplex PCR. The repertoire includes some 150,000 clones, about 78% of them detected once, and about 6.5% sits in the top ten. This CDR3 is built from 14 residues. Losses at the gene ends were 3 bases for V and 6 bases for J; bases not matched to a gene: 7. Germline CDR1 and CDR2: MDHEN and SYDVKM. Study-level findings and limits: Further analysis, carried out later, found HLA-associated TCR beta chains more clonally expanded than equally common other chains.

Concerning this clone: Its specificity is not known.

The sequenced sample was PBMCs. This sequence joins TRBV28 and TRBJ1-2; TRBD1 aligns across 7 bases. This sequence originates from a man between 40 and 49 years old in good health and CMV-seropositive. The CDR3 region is CASSFGTVGHGYTF. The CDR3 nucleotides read TGTGCCAGCAGTTTCGGGACAGTCGGTCATGGCTACACCTTC.